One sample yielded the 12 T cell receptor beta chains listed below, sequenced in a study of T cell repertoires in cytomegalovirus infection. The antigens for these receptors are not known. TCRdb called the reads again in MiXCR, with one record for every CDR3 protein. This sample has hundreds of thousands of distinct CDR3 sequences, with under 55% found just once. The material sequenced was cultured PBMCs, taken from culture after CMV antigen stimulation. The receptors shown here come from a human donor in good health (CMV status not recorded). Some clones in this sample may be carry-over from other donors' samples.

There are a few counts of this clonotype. CDR3 in amino acids: CASSLGGVGAGEQFF. In DNA form, the CDR3 reads TGTGCCAGCAGCCTCGGGGGGGTGGGGGCCGGTGAGCAGTTCTTC. The rearrangement uses TRBV7-8 and TRBJ2-1, with TRBD2 matching 8 bases. V lost 5 bases, J lost 9 bases, and 12 bases stayed unmatched. The CDR3 runs 15 residues. Germline V gene sequence: CDR1 SGHVS, CDR2 FQNEAQ.

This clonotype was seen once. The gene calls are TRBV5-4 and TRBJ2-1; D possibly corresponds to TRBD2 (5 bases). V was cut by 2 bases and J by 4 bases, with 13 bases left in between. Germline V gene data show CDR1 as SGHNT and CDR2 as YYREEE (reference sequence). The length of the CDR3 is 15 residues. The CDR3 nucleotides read TGTGCCAGCAGCTTACTAGAGTCCGGGTACAATGAGCAGTTCTTC. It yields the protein CASSLLESGYNEQFF.

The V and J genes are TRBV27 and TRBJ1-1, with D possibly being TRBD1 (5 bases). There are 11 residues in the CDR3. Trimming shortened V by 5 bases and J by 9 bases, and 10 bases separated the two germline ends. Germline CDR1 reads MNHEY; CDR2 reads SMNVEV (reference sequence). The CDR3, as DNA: TGTGCCAGCAGTCAGGGCCCCCAAGCTTTCTTT. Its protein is CASSQGPQAFF.

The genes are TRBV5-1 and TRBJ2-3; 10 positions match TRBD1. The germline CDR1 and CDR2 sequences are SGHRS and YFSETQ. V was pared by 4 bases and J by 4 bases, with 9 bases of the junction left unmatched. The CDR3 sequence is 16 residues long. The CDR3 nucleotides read TGCGCCAGCAGCCCGACCTGGGACAGGGGACCAGATACGCAGTATTTT. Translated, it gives CASSPTWDRGPDTQYF.

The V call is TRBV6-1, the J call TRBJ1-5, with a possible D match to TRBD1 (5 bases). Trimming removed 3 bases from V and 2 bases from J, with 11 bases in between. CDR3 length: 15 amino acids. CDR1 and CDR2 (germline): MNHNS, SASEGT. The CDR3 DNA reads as TGTGCCAGCAGTGAGAGCAGGGATGGCAATCAGCCCCAGCATTTT. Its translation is CASSESRDGNQPQHF.

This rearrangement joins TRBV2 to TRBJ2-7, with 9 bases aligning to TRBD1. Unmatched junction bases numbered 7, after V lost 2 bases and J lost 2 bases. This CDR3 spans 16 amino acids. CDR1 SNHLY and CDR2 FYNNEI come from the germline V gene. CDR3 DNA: TGTGCCAGCAGTGAATCGCTGGGACAGGGTCCCTACGAGCAGTACTTC. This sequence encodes CASSESLGQGPYEQYF.

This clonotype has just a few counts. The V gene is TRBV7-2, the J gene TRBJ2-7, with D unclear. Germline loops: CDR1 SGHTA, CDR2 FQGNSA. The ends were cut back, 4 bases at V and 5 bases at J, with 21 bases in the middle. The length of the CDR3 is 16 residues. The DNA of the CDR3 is TGTGCCAGCAGCTCCATCACCTCCTCTCTAGGGAACGAGCAGTACTTC. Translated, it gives CASSSITSSLGNEQYF.

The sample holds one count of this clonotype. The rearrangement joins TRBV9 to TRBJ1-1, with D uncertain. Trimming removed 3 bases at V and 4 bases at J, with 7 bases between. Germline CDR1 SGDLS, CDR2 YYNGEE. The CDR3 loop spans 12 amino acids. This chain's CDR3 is CASSAIVTEAFF. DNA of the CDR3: TGTGCCAGCAGCGCCATAGTCACTGAAGCTTTCTTT.

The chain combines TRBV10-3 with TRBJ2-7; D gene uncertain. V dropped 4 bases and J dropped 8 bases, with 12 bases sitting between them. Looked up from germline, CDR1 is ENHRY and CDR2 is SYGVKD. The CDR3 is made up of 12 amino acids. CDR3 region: CAISVGQAQQYF. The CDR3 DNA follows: TGTGCCATCAGTGTTGGGCAGGCCCAGCAGTACTTC.

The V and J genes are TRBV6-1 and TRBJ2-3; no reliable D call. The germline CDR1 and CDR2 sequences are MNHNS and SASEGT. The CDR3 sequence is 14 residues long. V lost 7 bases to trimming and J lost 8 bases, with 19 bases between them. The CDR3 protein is CASIQLPHGGTQYF. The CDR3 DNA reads TGTGCCAGCATCCAGCTCCCACACGGCGGTACGCAGTATTTT.

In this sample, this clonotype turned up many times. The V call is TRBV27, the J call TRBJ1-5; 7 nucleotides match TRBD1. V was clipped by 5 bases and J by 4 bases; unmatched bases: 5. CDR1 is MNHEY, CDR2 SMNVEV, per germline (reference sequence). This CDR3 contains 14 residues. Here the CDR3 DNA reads TGTGCCAGCAGTGCCAGACAGGGAAATCAGCCCCAGCATTTT. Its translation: CASSARQGNQPQHF.

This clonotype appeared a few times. This CDR3 reads CASSLDGGGGNTGELFF. The CDR3 bases are TGTGCCAGCAGCTTAGATGGCGGGGGGGGAAACACCGGGGAGCTGTTTTTT. The chain joins TRBV7-2 to TRBJ2-2; 9 bases line up with TRBD2. Trimming removed 1 base from V and 2 bases from J; junction bases left unmatched: 5. CDR3 length: 17 amino acids. CDR1 and CDR2 (germline): SGHTA, FQGNSA.